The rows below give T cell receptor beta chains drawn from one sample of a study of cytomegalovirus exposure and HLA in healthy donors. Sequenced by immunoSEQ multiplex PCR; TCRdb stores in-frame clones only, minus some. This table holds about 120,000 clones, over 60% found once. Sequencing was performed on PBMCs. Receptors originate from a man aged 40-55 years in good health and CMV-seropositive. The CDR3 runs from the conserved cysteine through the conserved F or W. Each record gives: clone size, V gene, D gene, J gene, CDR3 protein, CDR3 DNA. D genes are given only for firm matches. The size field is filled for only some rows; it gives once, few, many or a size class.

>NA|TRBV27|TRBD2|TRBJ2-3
CASSLRLAGYYTDTQYF
TGTGCCAGCAGTTTAAGACTAGCGGGGTACTACACAGATACGCAGTATTTT
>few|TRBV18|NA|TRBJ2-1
CASSPPTGDAQFF
TGTGCCAGCTCACCACCGACCGGAGACGCCCAGTTCTTC
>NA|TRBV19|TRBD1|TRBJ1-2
CASSIRGTGTDPNYGYTF
TGTGCCAGTAGTATCCGAGGGACAGGCACCGATCCAAACTATGGCTACACCTTC
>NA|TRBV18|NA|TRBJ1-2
CASSPRDNGYTF
TGTGCCAGCTCACCGCGTGACAATGGCTACACCTTC
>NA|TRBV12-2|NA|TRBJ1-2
CASRLGGGSGYTF
TGTGCAAGTCGCTTAGGGGGAGGAAGCGGCTACACCTTC
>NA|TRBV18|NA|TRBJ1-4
CASSAGINEKLFF
TGTGCCAGCTCCGCCGGTATTAATGAAAAACTGTTTTTT
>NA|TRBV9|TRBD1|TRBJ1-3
CASSVRTGVGNTIYF
TGTGCCAGCAGCGTACGGACAGGGGTCGGAAACACCATATATTTT
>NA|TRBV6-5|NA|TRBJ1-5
CASSYGVEGPQHF
TGTGCCAGCAGTTACGGGGTGGAGGGCCCCCAGCATTTT
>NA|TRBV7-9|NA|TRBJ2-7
CASSLARGHSYEQYF
TGTGCCAGCAGCTTAGCCAGGGGCCACTCCTACGAGCAGTACTTC
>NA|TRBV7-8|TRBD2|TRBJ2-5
CASSSLRLAGRETQYF
TGTGCCAGCAGCTCCCTTCGACTAGCGGGGCGGGAGACCCAGTACTTC
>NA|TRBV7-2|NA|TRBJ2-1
CASRMDSSSYNEQFF
TGTGCCAGCAGAATGGACTCGAGCTCCTACAATGAGCAGTTCTTC
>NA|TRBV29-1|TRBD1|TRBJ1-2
CSTRDRRYGYTF
TGCAGCACCCGGGACAGGCGCTATGGCTACACCTTC
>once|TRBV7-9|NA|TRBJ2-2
CASGRGTGELFF
TGTGCCAGCGGCAGGGGCACCGGGGAGCTGTTTTTT
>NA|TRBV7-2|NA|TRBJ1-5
CASSFYRVDSSQPQHF
TGTGCCAGCAGCTTTTACAGGGTGGACAGCAGTCAGCCCCAGCATTTT
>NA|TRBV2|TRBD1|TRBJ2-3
CASRGRQGSTDTQYF
TGTGCCAGCAGGGGAAGACAGGGAAGCACAGATACGCAGTATTTT
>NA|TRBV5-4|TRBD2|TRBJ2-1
CASSEGGSGGTNEQFF
TGTGCCAGCAGCGAAGGGGGTAGCGGGGGGACGAATGAGCAGTTCTTC
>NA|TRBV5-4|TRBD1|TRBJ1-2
CASSPGQGARDGYTF
TGTGCCAGCAGCCCGGGACAGGGGGCGCGTGATGGCTACACCTTC
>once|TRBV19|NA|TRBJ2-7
CASSNHRENTYEQYF
TGTGCCAGTAGTAACCACAGGGAAAACACCTACGAGCAGTACTTC
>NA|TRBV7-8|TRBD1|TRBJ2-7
CASSFDRGGHEQYF
TGTGCCAGCAGCTTCGACAGGGGTGGCCACGAGCAGTACTTC
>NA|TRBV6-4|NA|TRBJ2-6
CASSESGSGANGLTF
TGTGCCAGCAGTGAGTCAGGCTCTGGGGCCAACGGCCTGACTTTC
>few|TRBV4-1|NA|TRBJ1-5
CASSQDQGSSLNQPQHF
TGCGCCAGCAGCCAAGATCAGGGTTCTTCCCTCAATCAGCCCCAGCATTTT
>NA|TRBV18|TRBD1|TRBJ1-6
CASSPDLTGFANSPLHF
TGTGCCAGCTCACCAGACTTGACAGGGTTCGCTAATTCACCCCTCCACTTT
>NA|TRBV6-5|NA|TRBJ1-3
CASKTGPSSGNTIYF
TGTGCCAGCAAGACAGGTCCGAGCTCTGGAAACACCATATATTTT
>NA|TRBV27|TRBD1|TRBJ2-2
CASRRDRGGTGELFF
TGTGCCAGCAGACGGGACAGGGGAGGTACCGGGGAGCTGTTTTTT
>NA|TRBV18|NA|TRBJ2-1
CASSPFPDRYNEQFF
TGTGCCAGCTCACCATTCCCTGACAGGTACAATGAGCAGTTCTTC
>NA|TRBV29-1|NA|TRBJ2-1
CSVEDQYPAAYNEQFF
TGCAGCGTTGAAGATCAATACCCCGCGGCCTACAATGAGCAGTTCTTC
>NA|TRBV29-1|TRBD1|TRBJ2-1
CSVYRGLEEQFF
TGCAGCGTTTACAGGGGGCTTGAAGAGCAGTTCTTC
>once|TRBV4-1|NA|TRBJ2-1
CASSQAGGNNEQFF
TGCGCCAGCAGCCAAGCGGGCGGGAATAATGAGCAGTTCTTC
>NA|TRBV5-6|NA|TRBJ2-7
CASTTRLSYEQYF
TGTGCCAGCACAACCAGGCTCTCCTACGAGCAGTACTTC
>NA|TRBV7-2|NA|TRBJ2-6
CASSLGTGARANVLTF
TGTGCCAGCAGCTTAGGAACAGGAGCTAGGGCCAACGTCCTGACTTTC
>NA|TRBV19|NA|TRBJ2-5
CASSTHISGNPETQYF
TGTGCCAGTAGTACGCACATCTCCGGGAACCCAGAGACCCAGTACTTC
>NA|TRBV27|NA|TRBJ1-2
CASSFGTTNYGYTF
TGTGCCAGCAGTTTTGGGACAACAAACTATGGCTACACCTTC
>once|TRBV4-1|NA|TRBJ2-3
CASSQYDSRTDTQYF
TGCGCCAGCAGCCAGTATGACTCCCGCACAGATACGCAGTATTTT
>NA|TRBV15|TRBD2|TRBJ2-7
CATSREGAGGEQYF
TGTGCCACCAGCAGAGAAGGTGCGGGGGGGGAGCAGTACTTC
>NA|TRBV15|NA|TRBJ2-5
CATSSLQLGETQYF
TGTGCCACCAGCAGTCTACAACTAGGGGAGACCCAGTACTTC
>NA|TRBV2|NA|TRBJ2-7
CASRGEYSEQYF
TGTGCCAGCAGGGGCGAATACAGCGAGCAGTACTTC
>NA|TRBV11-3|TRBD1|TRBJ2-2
CASSFTGAGELFF
TGTGCCAGCAGCTTCACAGGGGCCGGGGAGCTGTTTTTT
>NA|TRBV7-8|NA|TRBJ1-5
CASSLTGNQPQHF
TGTGCCAGCAGCTTAACAGGCAATCAGCCCCAGCATTTT
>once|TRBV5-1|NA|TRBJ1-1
CASSSLQVHTEAFF
TGCGCCAGCAGCTCGCTCCAGGTGCACACTGAAGCTTTCTTT
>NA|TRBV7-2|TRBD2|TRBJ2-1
CASSGGLAGSLWQFF
TGTGCCAGCAGCGGGGGACTAGCGGGGTCCCTCTGGCAGTTCTTC
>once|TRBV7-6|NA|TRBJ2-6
CASSQGPGANVLTF
TGTGCCAGCAGCCAGGGGCCTGGGGCCAACGTCCTGACTTTC
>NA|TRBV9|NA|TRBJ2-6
CASSGEGVRISGANVLTF
TGTGCCAGCAGCGGAGAGGGGGTGCGGATATCTGGGGCCAACGTCCTGACTTTC
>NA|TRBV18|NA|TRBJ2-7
CASSPSGQALKGQYF
TGTGCCAGCTCACCGTCAGGCCAGGCCCTCAAAGGGCAGTACTTC
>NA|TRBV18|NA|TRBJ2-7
CASSPSTGTPEQYF
TGTGCCAGCTCACCATCGACAGGGACTCCCGAGCAGTACTTC
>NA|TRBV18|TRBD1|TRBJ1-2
CASSPGQDLAYGYTF
TGTGCCAGCTCACCTGGACAGGACTTGGCCTATGGCTACACCTTC
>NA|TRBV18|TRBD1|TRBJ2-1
CASSPGQGAISYNEQFF
TGTGCCAGCTCACCAGGCCAGGGGGCCATCTCCTACAATGAGCAGTTCTTC
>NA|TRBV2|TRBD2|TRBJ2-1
CASSWAREGEQFF
TGTGCCAGCAGTTGGGCCCGGGAGGGTGAGCAGTTCTTC
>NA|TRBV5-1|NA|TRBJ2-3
CASSRSPGANTDTQYF
TGCGCCAGCAGCCGATCACCGGGAGCAAACACAGATACGCAGTATTTT
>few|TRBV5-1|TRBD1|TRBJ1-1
CASTQGALSEAFF
TGCGCCAGCACCCAGGGGGCGCTCTCTGAAGCTTTCTTT
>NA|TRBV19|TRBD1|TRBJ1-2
CASSRTGVDYGYAF
TGTGCCAGTAGCCGGACAGGGGTAGACTATGGCTACGCCTTC
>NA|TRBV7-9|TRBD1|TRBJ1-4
CASSRDRRNEKLFF
TGTGCCAGCAGCAGGGACAGACGAAATGAAAAACTGTTTTTT
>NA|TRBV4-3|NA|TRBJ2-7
CASSQESGYEQYF
TGCGCCAGCAGCCAAGAATCCGGCTACGAGCAGTACTTC
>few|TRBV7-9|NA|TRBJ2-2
CASSPMKLRELFF
TGTGCCAGCAGCCCTATGAAGCTCAGGGAGCTGTTTTTT
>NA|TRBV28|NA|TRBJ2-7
CASRAVAVYEQYF
TGTGCCAGCAGGGCAGTGGCGGTCTACGAGCAGTACTTC
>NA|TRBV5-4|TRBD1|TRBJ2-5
CASSLGGGEETQYF
TGTGCCAGCAGCTTGGGAGGGGGCGAGGAGACCCAGTACTTC
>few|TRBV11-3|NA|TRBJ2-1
CASSLEDRKADEQFF
TGTGCCAGCAGCTTAGAGGACAGAAAGGCGGATGAGCAGTTCTTC
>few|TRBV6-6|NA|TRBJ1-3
CASSFPGENTIYF
TGTGCCAGCAGTTTCCCGGGGGAAAACACCATATATTTT
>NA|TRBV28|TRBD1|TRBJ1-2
CASRSRGRDYGYTF
TGTGCCAGCAGATCCAGGGGGCGCGACTATGGCTACACCTTC
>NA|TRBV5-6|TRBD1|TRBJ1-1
CASSRDRGLGTEAFF
TGTGCCAGCAGCCGGGACAGGGGTTTGGGCACTGAAGCTTTCTTT
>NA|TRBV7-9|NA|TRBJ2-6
CSSSPSVGTSSSGANVLTF
TGTTCCAGCAGCCCAAGTGTCGGGACATCTTCCTCTGGGGCCAACGTCCTGACTTTC